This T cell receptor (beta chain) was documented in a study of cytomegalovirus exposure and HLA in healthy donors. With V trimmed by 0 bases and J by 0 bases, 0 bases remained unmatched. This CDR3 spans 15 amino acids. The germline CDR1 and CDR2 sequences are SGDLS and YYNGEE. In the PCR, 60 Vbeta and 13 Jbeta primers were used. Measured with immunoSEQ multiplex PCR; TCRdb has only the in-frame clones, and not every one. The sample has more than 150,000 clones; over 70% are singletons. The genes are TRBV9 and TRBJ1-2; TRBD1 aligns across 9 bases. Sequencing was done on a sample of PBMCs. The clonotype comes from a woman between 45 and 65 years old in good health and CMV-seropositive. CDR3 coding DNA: TGTGCCAGCAGCGTAGGGGACAGGGCTAACTATGGCTACACCTTC. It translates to CASSVGDRANYGYTF.